Below are 27 T cell receptor beta chains sequenced from a single sample in a study of technical replicates of blood from several donors. Data came from immunoSEQ multiplex PCR; TCRdb stores just in-frame clones and leaves some out. The data contain tens of thousands of clones, 85% to 95% of them singletons. The sequencing sample was made of T cells isolated from PBMCs. These receptors all stem from a human donor in good health.

The chain couples TRBV7-9 to TRBJ2-1, with D perhaps TRBD2 (6 bases). V was cut by 4 bases and J by 6 bases, with 16 bases left in between. This CDR3 is 15 amino acids long. The germline V gene encodes CDR1 SEHNR and CDR2 FQNEAQ (reference sequence). CDR3: CASSSVTRDFNEQFF. The CDR3 DNA sequence: TGTGCCAGCAGCTCTGTTACACGGGACTTCAATGAGCAGTTCTTC. Using reference TRBV7-9 and TRBJ2-1 for the parts outside the CDR3, the full variable domain is DTGVSQNPRHKITKRGQNVTFRCDPISEHNRLYWYRQTLGQGPEFLTYFQNEAQLEKSRLLSDRFSAERPKGSFSTLEIQRTEQGDSAMYLCASSSVTRDFNEQFFGPGTRLTVL.

V gene TRBV28 combines with J gene TRBJ2-4; 7 positions match TRBD1. Germline CDR1 MDHEN, CDR2 SYDVKM. Trimming removed 5 bases from V and 0 bases from J; junction bases left unmatched: 16. This CDR3 region has 19 residues. CDR3: CASSAIGKDRALAKNIQYF. The CDR3 DNA reads as TGTGCCAGCAGTGCCATAGGGAAAGACAGGGCTCTAGCCAAAAACATTCAGTACTTC.

The sample holds one count of this clone. CDR3 in amino acids: CAWSVQELDTQYF. The CDR3 nucleotides are TGTGCCTGGAGTGTTCAAGAGTTGGATACGCAGTATTTT. V gene TRBV30 combines with J gene TRBJ2-3, with D unclear. This CDR3 region has 13 residues. Looked up from germline, CDR1 is GTSNPN and CDR2 is SVGIG (reference sequence). V was pared by 0 bases and J by 6 bases, with 10 bases between.

Details on this clone: Sequence at one end of the junction differs from germline and may be a read error. V is TRBV27 and J is TRBJ1-4, with TRBD1 as a possible D gene (6 bases). The CDR3 length is 14 residues. Germline V lookup: CDR1 MNHEY, CDR2 SMNVEV (reference sequence). CDR3 protein: CASRYGTTNEKLFF. CDR3 nucleotide sequence: TGTGCCAGCCGTTACGGGACAACGAATGAAAAACTGTTTTTT.

The chain carries TRBV19 and TRBJ2-3; TRBD2 is a possible D gene (6 bases). This CDR3 contains 14 residues. Germline CDR1 LNHDA, CDR2 SQIVND (reference sequence). Trimming removed 3 bases from V and 4 bases from J, with 11 bases in between. In DNA form, the CDR3 reads TGTGCCAGTAGTATGCTCCGGGACTCAGATACGCAGTATTTT. Its protein is CASSMLRDSDTQYF.

V usage is TRBV4-1 and J usage is TRBJ2-7, with 8 bases aligning to TRBD2. This CDR3 has 15 residues. The trim removed 0 bases at V and 8 bases at J, leaving 9 bases unmatched. The germline CDR1 and CDR2 sequences are MGHRA and YSYEKL. The CDR3 here is CASSQDAREGMQQYF. The CDR3, as DNA: TGCGCCAGCAGCCAAGACGCACGGGAGGGTATGCAGCAGTACTTC.

The chain is built from TRBV11-3 and TRBJ2-5; D gene unclear. CDR1 SGHNT and CDR2 YENEEA come from the germline V gene. The V gene lost 4 bases and the J gene lost 2 bases, with 11 bases spanning the gap. The CDR3 is made up of 14 amino acids. The CDR3, as DNA: TGTGCCAGCAGCTCCTTCCGCGGACAAGAGACCCAGTACTTC. Its protein is CASSSFRGQETQYF.

This chain uses TRBV5-1 with TRBJ1-3, with D unresolved. Germline-derived CDR1 and CDR2 are SGHRS and YFSETQ. Deletions cut 3 bases from V and 4 bases from J, with 17 bases between. The CDR3 is 16 residues long. CDR3 coding DNA: TGCGCCAGCAGCTGGAGACCGTCATCCGACGGAAACACCATATATTTT. It codes for CASSWRPSSDGNTIYF.

This rearrangement joins TRBV7-8 to TRBJ2-7; no firm D call. The germline V and J ends were trimmed by 2 bases and 0 bases, with 8 bases remaining between them. In germline, CDR1 is SGHVS, CDR2 FQNEAQ. The CDR3 runs to 14 residues. CDR3 DNA sequence: TGTGCCAGCAGCTTATTGGGCAGCTCCTACGAGCAGTACTTC. Translated, it gives CASSLLGSSYEQYF.

The J gene is TRBJ2-5, the V gene TRBV12-5; 7 bases line up with TRBD1. The J segment lost 2 bases and the V segment lost 5 bases, leaving 14 bases of the junction unmatched. The germline V gene has CDR1 LGHNT and CDR2 FRNRAP. CDR3 size: 17 residues. The CDR3 loop is CASGLDQSGQIQETQYF. DNA for the CDR3: TGTGCTAGTGGTCTAGACCAGTCGGGACAGATACAAGAGACCCAGTACTTC.

This chain joins TRBV6-6 and TRBJ2-1, with a weak D call TRBD2 (6 bases). Germline V gene lookup returns CDR1 MNHNY and CDR2 SVGAGI (reference sequence). The CDR3 runs 15 residues. The V end was cut by 2 bases, the J end by 3 bases, with 11 bases between. Here the CDR3 reads CASSYLAGSYNEQFF. The CDR3 bases are TGTGCCAGCAGTTACCTCGCCGGGAGCTACAATGAGCAGTTCTTC.

This sequence joins TRBV27 and TRBJ2-7; the match to TRBD2 covers 12 bases. This CDR3 contains 15 residues. The V gene end was trimmed by 5 bases and the J gene end by 7 bases; junction bases not matched to a gene: 9. In germline, CDR1 is MNHEY, CDR2 SMNVEV (reference sequence). The CDR3 DNA is TGTGCCAGCAGTCCCCGACTAGCGGGAGTTAGTGAGCAGTACTTC. Translation gives CASSPRLAGVSEQYF.

The chain recombines TRBV6-1 with TRBJ2-7; D is possibly TRBD2 (6 bases). In germline, CDR1 is MNHNS, CDR2 SASEGT. The CDR3 extends over 15 amino acids. The V gene lost 5 bases and the J gene lost 1 base, with 15 bases spanning the gap. The CDR3 reads CASSFSGDLSYEQYF. CDR3 nucleotides: TGTGCCAGCAGTTTTTCGGGAGACCTTTCCTACGAGCAGTACTTC.

The rearrangement links TRBV19 to TRBJ2-7; 7 bases align to TRBD2. With V trimmed by 6 bases and J by 3 bases, 8 bases remained unmatched. The CDR3 loop spans 14 amino acids. Germline loops: CDR1 LNHDA, CDR2 SQIVND (reference sequence). CDR3 bases: TGTGCCAGTAGCGACGCTAGGGAGGGCTACGAGCAGTACTTC. Amino acid sequence: CASSDAREGYEQYF.

This chain connects TRBV19 to TRBJ2-3, with 10 bases that match TRBD2. The CDR3 loop spans 15 amino acids. J gave up 0 bases and V 7 bases, and 4 bases lay outside the gene matches. Germline V gives CDR1 LNHDA, CDR2 SQIVND (reference sequence). As DNA, the CDR3 is TGTGCCAGTAAGGGACTAGCGTTTAGCACAGATACGCAGTATTTT. Translation: CASKGLAFSTDTQYF. Using reference TRBV19 and TRBJ2-3 for the parts outside the CDR3, the full variable domain is DGGITQSPKYLFRKEGQNVTLSCEQNLNHDAMYWYRQDPGQGLRLIYYSQIVNDFQKGDIAEGYSVSREKKESFPLTVTSAQKNPTAFYLCASKGLAFSTDTQYFGPGTRLTVL.

The chain employs TRBV10-3 and TRBJ2-3, with 10 positions matching TRBD2. V lost 3 bases, J lost 6 bases, and 6 bases stayed unmatched. Germline-derived CDR1 and CDR2 are ENHRY and SYGVKD. The CDR3 contains 15 residues. This chain's CDR3 is CAISDGAGGPDTQYF. In DNA, the CDR3 is TGTGCCATCAGTGATGGAGCGGGAGGGCCGGATACGCAGTATTTT.

The chain uses TRBV7-6 and TRBJ2-7; D is possibly TRBD1 (5 bases). The V end lost 3 bases, the J end lost 1 base, and 7 bases lay between the germline ends. CDR3 length: 13 residues. CDR1 and CDR2 (germline): SGHVS, FNYEAQ. CDR3 region: CASSFDRSYEQYF. CDR3 nucleotide sequence: TGTGCCAGCAGCTTCGACAGATCCTACGAGCAGTACTTC.

This chain links TRBV9 with TRBJ2-1, with D uncertain. The CDR3 extends over 12 amino acids. Trimming cost V 2 bases and J 7 bases, with 7 bases left between them. In germline, CDR1 is SGDLS, CDR2 YYNGEE. The CDR3 DNA reads TGTGCCAGCAGCGTTCAAACAAATGAGCAGTTCTTC. This encodes CASSVQTNEQFF. Full variable domain (outside the CDR3, taken from reference TRBV9 and TRBJ2-1): DSGVTQTPKHLITATGQRVTLRCSPRSGDLSVYWYQQSLDQGLQFLIQYYNGEERAKGNILERFSAQQFPDLHSELNLSSLELGDSALYFCASSVQTNEQFFGPGTRLTVL.

V is TRBV7-9 and J is TRBJ2-3, with D perhaps matching TRBD2 (5 bases). The length of the CDR3 is 12 residues. Trimming removed 5 bases from V and 6 bases from J, with 9 bases in between. CDR1 and CDR2 (germline): SEHNR, FQNEAQ (reference sequence). DNA of the CDR3: TGTGCCAGCAGCCCTCCGGGGGATACGCAGTATTTT. Translation: CASSPPGDTQYF.

This chain joins TRBV14 and TRBJ2-7; 7 bases are a match to TRBD2. CDR3 length: 13 residues. The J segment lost 4 bases and the V segment lost 4 bases, leaving 4 bases of the junction unmatched. Germline CDR1 reads SGHDN; CDR2 reads FVKESK. CDR3 DNA: TGTGCCAGCAGCCGCCAGCGGGGATACGAGCAGTACTTC. This sequence encodes CASSRQRGYEQYF.

The V and J genes are TRBV27 and TRBJ1-2; the match to TRBD1 covers 7 bases. V gave up 4 bases and J gave up 7 bases; unmatched junction bases: 12. From germline, CDR1 is MNHEY and CDR2 SMNVEV (reference sequence). The CDR3 sequence is 15 residues long. In DNA form, the CDR3 reads TGTGCCAGCAGTTCGACAGGGTGGGGGGATGCTGGCTACACCTTC. This sequence encodes CASSSTGWGDAGYTF.

The rearrangement joins TRBV7-2 to TRBJ1-5, with TRBD1 as a possible D gene (5 bases). V was trimmed by 5 bases and J by 0 bases, leaving 17 bases between them. The CDR3 runs 17 residues. Looked up from germline, CDR1 is SGHTA and CDR2 is FQGNSA. In DNA, the CDR3 is TGTGCCAGCAGCCCAGGGACTACCATGTATAGCAATCAGCCCCAGCATTTT. Encoded protein: CASSPGTTMYSNQPQHF.

V gene TRBV7-9 combines with J gene TRBJ2-7; no definite D call. Germline V CDR1 and CDR2: SEHNR, FQNEAQ (reference sequence). The CDR3 runs to 16 residues. V lost 2 bases and J lost 0, with 14 bases in between. The CDR3 protein is CASSLPGSANSYEQYF. The CDR3 DNA reads TGTGCCAGCAGCTTACCCGGGTCGGCCAACTCCTACGAGCAGTACTTC.

The rearrangement links TRBV5-1 to TRBJ1-1; D unresolved. Between the trimmed V and J ends, which lost 2 bases and 3 bases, there was a span of 14 bases. The CDR3 length is 15 residues. Per the germline V gene, CDR1 is SGHRS and CDR2 is YFSETQ. As DNA, the CDR3 is TGCGCCAGCAGCTTATGGAGGAGGGTCGACACTGAAGCTTTCTTT. Amino acids: CASSLWRRVDTEAFF.

Worth noting for this clone: Mismatch with germline at one junction end may stem from a read error. This rearrangement joins TRBV2 to TRBJ2-3, with a possible D match to TRBD2 (5 bases). Germline values: CDR1 SNHLY, CDR2 FYNNEI. The CDR3 spans 12 residues. DNA for the CDR3: TGTGCCAGCAGTGATGACGGACTGCACTGGGATTTT. This codes for CASSDDGLHWDF.

The chain is built from TRBV11-2 and TRBJ2-3; D is undetermined. Germline V gives CDR1 SGHAT, CDR2 FQNNGV. This CDR3 has 11 residues. Trimming removed 5 bases from V and 2 bases from J, with 2 bases in between. The CDR3 nucleotides read TGTGCCAGCAGCCTCACAGATACGCAGTATTTT. Its translation is CASSLTDTQYF.

In this sample, this clone turned up once. CDR3 sequence reads: CASSFGYTSTDTQYF. The DNA for the CDR3 is TGTGCCAGCAGCTTTGGTTATACTAGCACAGATACGCAGTATTTT. V is TRBV7-8 and J is TRBJ2-3, with D unclear. The CDR3 spans 15 residues. Looked up from germline, CDR1 is SGHVS and CDR2 is FQNEAQ. Trimming left V 3 bases short and J 0 bases short, with 10 bases between. The variable domain in full, completed from reference TRBV7-8 and TRBJ2-3, reads GAGVSQSPRYKVAKRGQDVALRCDPISGHVSLFWYQQALGQGPEFLTYFQNEAQLDKSGLPSDRFFAERPEGSVSTLKIQRTQQEDSAVYLCASSFGYTSTDTQYFGPGTRLTVL.